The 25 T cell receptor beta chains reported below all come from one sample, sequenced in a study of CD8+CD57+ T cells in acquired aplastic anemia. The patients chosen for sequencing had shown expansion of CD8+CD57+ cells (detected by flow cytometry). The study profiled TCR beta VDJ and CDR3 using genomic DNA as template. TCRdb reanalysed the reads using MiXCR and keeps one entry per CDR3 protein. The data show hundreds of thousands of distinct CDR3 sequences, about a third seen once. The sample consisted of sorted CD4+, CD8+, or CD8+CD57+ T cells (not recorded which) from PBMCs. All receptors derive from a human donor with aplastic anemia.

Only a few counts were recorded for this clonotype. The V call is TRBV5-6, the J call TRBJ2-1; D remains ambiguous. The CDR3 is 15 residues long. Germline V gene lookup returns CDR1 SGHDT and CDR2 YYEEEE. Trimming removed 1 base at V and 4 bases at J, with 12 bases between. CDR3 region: CASSLFDGQYNEQFF. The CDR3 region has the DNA TGTGCCAGCAGCTTGTTCGATGGCCAGTACAATGAGCAGTTCTTC.

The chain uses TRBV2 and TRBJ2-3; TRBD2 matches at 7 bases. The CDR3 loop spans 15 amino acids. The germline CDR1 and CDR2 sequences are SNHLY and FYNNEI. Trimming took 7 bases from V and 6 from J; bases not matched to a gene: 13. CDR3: CASIGLAVVGDTQYF. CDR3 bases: TGTGCCAGCATTGGCCTAGCGGTTGTCGGGGATACGCAGTATTTT.

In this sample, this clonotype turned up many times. For the CDR3, the DNA is TGCAGTGCTAGAGATAGCGGGAGTAAGGAGACCCAGTACTTC. Translated, it gives CSARDSGSKETQYF. The chain couples TRBV20-1 to TRBJ2-5, with 9 bases fitting TRBD2. CDR1 is DFQATT, CDR2 SNEGSKA, per germline (reference sequence). The ends lost 0 bases at V and 5 bases at J; junction bases unmatched: 4. The CDR3 is 14 residues long.

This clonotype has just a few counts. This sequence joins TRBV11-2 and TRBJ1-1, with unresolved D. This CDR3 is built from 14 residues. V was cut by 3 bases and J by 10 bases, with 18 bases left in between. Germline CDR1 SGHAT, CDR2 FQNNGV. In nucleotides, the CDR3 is TGTGCCAGCAGCTTGGGCGTCTCCGGCTCCGGAGCTTTCTTT. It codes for CASSLGVSGSGAFF.

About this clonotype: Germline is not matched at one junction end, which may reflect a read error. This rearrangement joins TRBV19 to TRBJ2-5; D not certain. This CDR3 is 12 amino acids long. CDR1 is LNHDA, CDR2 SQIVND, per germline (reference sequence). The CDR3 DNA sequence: TGTGCCAGTACCTCAGTATCCTACGAGCAGTATTTC. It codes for CASTSVSYEQYF.

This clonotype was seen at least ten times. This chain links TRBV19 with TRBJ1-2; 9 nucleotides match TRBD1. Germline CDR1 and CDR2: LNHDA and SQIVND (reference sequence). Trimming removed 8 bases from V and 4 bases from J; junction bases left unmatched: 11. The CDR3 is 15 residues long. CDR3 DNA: TGTGCCAGTGAAGGACAGGGGTATAGGGCCTATGGCTACACCTTC. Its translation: CASEGQGYRAYGYTF.

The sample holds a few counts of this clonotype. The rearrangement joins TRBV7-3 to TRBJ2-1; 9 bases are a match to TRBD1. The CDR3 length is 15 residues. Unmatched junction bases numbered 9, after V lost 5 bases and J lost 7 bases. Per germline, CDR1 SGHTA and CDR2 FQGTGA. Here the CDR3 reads CASSPGTGIRNEQFF. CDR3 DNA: TGTGCCAGCAGCCCTGGGACAGGGATAAGGAATGAGCAGTTCTTC.

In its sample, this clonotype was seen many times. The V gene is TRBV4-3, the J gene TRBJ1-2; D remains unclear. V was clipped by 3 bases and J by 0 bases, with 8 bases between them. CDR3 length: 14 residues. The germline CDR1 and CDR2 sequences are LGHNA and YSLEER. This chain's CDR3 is CASSHSTSNYGYTF. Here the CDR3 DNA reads TGCGCCAGCAGCCACAGTACCTCTAACTATGGCTACACCTTC.

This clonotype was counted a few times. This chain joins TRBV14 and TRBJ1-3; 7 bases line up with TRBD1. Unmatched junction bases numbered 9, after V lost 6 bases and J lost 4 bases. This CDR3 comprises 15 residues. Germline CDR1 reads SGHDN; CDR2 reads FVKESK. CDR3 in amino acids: CASSRDRVFGNTIYF. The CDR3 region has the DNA TGTGCCAGCAGTCGCGACAGGGTCTTCGGAAACACCATATATTTT.

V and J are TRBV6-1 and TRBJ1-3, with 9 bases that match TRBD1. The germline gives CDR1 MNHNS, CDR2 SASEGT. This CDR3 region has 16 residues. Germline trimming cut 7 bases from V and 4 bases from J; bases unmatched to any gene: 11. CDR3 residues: CASKNRGLEFGNTIYF. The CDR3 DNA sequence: TGTGCCAGCAAGAACAGGGGGCTCGAATTCGGAAACACCATATATTTT.

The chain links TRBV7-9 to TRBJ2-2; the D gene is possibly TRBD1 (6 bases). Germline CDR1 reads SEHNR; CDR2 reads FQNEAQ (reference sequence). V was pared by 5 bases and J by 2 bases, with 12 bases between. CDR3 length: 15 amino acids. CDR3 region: CASSKRTVNTGELFF. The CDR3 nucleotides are TGTGCCAGCAGCAAAAGGACAGTTAACACCGGGGAGCTGTTTTTT.

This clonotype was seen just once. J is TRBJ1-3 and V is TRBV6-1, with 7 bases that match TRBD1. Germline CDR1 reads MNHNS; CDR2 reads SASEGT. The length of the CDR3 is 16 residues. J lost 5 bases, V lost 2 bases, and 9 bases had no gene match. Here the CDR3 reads CASSEPMAGGRNTIYF. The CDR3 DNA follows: TGTGCCAGCAGTGAACCAATGGCAGGGGGACGAAACACCATATATTTT.

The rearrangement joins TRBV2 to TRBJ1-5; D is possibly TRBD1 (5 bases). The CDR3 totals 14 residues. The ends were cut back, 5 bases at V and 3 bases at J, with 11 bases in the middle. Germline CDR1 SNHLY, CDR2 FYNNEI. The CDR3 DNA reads TGTGCCAGCAGTTACGGGGGGGACAATCAGCCCCAGCATTTT. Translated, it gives CASSYGGDNQPQHF.

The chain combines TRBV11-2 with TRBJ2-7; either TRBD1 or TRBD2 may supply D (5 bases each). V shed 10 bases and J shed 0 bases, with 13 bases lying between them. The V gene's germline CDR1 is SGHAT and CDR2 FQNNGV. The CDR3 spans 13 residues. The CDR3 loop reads CATGDQFSYEQYF. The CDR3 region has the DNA TGTGCCACCGGGGACCAATTCTCCTACGAGCAGTACTTC.

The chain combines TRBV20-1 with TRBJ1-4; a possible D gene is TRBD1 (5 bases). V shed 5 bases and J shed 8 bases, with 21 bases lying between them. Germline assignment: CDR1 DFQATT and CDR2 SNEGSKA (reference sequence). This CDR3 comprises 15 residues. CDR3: CSAPAGTMFAEKLFF. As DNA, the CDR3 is TGCAGTGCTCCTGCCGGGACTATGTTCGCGGAAAAACTGTTTTTT.

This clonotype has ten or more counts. CDR3 region: CATTSGTGYEKLFF. The DNA for the CDR3 is TGTGCCACCACTTCCGGGACAGGGTATGAAAAACTGTTTTTT. The chain employs TRBV7-2 and TRBJ1-4; 9 bases agree with TRBD1. The CDR3 is 14 residues long. Germline CDR1 reads SGHTA; CDR2 reads FQGNSA. V was clipped by 10 bases and J by 6 bases; unmatched bases: 9.

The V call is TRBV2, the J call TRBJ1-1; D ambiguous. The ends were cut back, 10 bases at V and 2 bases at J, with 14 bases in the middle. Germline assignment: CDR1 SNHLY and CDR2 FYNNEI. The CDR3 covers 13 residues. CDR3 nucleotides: TGTGCCACCAGGATACAGCCTAACACTGAAGCTTTCTTT. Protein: CATRIQPNTEAFF.

The CDR3 loop reads CASKTQGYQPQHF. The DNA of the CDR3 is TGTGCCAGCAAGACACAGGGTTATCAGCCCCAGCATTTT. The chain recombines TRBV2 with TRBJ1-5; tentatively, D is TRBD1 (6 bases). V lost 7 bases to trimming and J lost 5 bases, with 12 bases between them. This CDR3 comprises 13 residues. Germline loops: CDR1 SNHLY, CDR2 FYNNEI.

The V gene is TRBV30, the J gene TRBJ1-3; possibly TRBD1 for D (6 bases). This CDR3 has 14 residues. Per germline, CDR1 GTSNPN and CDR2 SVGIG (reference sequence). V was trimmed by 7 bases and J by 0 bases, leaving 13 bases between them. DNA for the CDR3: TGTGCCTATAGTCAGGGGACCTCTGGAAACACCATATATTTT. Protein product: CAYSQGTSGNTIYF.

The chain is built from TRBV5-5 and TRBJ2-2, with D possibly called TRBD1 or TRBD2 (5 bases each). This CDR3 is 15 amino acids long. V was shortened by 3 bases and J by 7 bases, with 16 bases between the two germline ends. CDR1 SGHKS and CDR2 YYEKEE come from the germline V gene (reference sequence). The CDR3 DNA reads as TGTGCCAGCAGCTCGGGACGGGTTCTAGTCGGGGAGCTGTTTTTT. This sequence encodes CASSSGRVLVGELFF.

For the CDR3, the DNA is TGTGCCAGCAGTGCCCTAGCGGGAGGGTGGTCCTACGAGCAGTACTTC. Its translation: CASSALAGGWSYEQYF. This sequence joins TRBV25-1 and TRBJ2-7; 12 bases align to TRBD2. With 4 bases clipped from V and 1 base from J, the junction kept 5 bases outside the gene matches. Germline values: CDR1 MGHDK, CDR2 SYGVNS. The length of the CDR3 is 16 residues.

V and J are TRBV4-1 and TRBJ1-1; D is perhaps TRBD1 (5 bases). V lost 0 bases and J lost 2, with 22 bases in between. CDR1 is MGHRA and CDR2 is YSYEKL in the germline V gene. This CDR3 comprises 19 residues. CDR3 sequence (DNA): TGCGCCAGCAGCCAAGATACCTTGGCGTCCGGGGCACCAAACACTGAAGCTTTCTTT. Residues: CASSQDTLASGAPNTEAFF.

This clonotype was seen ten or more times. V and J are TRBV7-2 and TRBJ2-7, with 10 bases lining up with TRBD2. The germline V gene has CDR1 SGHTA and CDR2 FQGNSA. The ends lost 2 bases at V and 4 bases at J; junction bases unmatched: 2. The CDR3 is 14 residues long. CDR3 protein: CASSLQRGGYEQYF. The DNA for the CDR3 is TGTGCCAGCAGCTTACAGCGGGGGGGGTACGAGCAGTACTTC.

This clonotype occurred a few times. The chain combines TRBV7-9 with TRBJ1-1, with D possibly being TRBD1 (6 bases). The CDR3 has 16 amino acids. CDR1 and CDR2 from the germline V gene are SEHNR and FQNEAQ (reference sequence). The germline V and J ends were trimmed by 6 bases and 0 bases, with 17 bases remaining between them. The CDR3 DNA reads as TGTGCCAGCAGACCAAATTCAGGGGATATGAACACTGAAGCTTTCTTT. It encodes CASRPNSGDMNTEAFF.

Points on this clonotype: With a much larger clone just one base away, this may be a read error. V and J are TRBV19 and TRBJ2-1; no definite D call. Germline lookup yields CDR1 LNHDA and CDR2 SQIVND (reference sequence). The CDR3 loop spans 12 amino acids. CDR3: CATNSVYNERFF. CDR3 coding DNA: TGTGCCACCAACAGCGTGTACAATGAGCGGTTCTTC. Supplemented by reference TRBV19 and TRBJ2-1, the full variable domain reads DGGITQSPKYLFRKEGQNVTLSCEQNLNHDAMYWYRQDPGQGLRLIYYSQIVNDFQKGDIAEGYSVSREKKESFPLTVTSAQKNPTAFYLCATNSVYNERFFGPGTRLTVL.